These 10 T cell receptor beta chains were sequenced from one sample in a study of identical twins. TCRdb re-called the 5' RACE reads through MiXCR, storing one row per CDR3 protein. The top ten clones hold 6% to 8.5% of a sample with around 290,000 distinct CDR3 sequences, roughly 10% of them seen once. The sample also formed part of further work on yellow fever vaccine responses in identical twins.

The sample consisted of CD8+ T cells sorted from blood. The receptors here all came from a woman younger than 35 in good health.

The table lists this clonotype with many counts. V is TRBV4-3 and J is TRBJ2-1; 9 nucleotides match TRBD2. The V gene end was trimmed by 1 base and the J gene end by 0 bases; junction bases not matched to a gene: 7. The CDR3 is 18 residues long. Germline V gene lookup returns CDR1 LGHNA and CDR2 YSLEER. Here the CDR3 reads CASSQVLAGEASYNEQFF. The CDR3 DNA is TGCGCCAGCAGCCAAGTTTTAGCGGGGGAGGCCTCCTACAATGAGCAGTTCTTC.

This clonotype has a count of ten or more. The CDR3 nucleotides read TGTGCCGGCGGGGACGACGAGCTATCCGAGCAGTACTTC. Residues: CAGGDDELSEQYF. The chain carries TRBV6-2 or TRBV6-3 and TRBJ2-7; D possibly corresponds to TRBD2 (6 bases). Deletions cut 11 bases from V and 6 bases from J, with 20 bases between. Germline V gene lookup returns CDR1 MNHEY and CDR2 SVGEGT. This CDR3 spans 13 amino acids.

This clonotype showed up just a few times. The J gene is TRBJ2-3, the V gene TRBV9; D ambiguous. Trimming took off 0 bases at V and 4 bases at J, with 15 bases between the two ends. Germline V CDR1 and CDR2: SGDLS, YYNGEE. This CDR3 region has 16 residues. CDR3 sequence (DNA): TGTGCCAGCAGCGTAGAAACTGGTGGACCGGCAGATACGCAGTATTTT. Its protein is CASSVETGGPADTQYF.

This clonotype has more than one count but fewer than ten. V and J are TRBV6-1 and TRBJ2-3; 14 nucleotides agree with TRBD2. J was trimmed by 14 bases and V by 5 bases; bases with no gene match: 15. The length of the CDR3 is 16 residues. Germline V gene lookup returns CDR1 MNHNS and CDR2 SASEGT. In DNA form, the CDR3 reads TGTGCCAGCAGTCCCCACGGGCCGACTAGCGGGAGGGTTTCGTATTTT. This encodes CASSPHGPTSGRVSYF.

The chain links TRBV29-1 to TRBJ2-7; D perhaps matches TRBD2 (5 bases). Germline assignment: CDR1 SQVTM and CDR2 ANQGSEA. The ends were cut back, 4 bases at V and 1 base at J, with 8 bases in the middle. There are 12 residues in the CDR3. The CDR3 DNA sequence: TGCAGCGTTGTCGAGGGTTCCTACGAGCAGTACTTC. This sequence encodes CSVVEGSYEQYF.

This chain joins TRBV7-3 and TRBJ2-7; 9 positions agree with TRBD1. This CDR3 has 13 residues. CDR1 SGHTA and CDR2 FQGTGA come from the germline V gene. Trimming cost V 5 bases and J 5 bases; bases outside gene matches: 4. In DNA, the CDR3 is TGTGCCAGCAGCATGGGACAGGGAGACGAGCAGTACTTC. This encodes CASSMGQGDEQYF.

J is TRBJ2-1 and V is TRBV30, with D uncertain. Germline V gene data show CDR1 as GTSNPN and CDR2 as SVGIG (reference sequence). Trimming cost V 5 bases and J 0 bases, with 17 bases left between them. This CDR3 has 16 residues. This CDR3 reads CAWAGLASSSYNEQFF. The CDR3, as DNA: TGTGCCTGGGCTGGCTTGGCCTCGAGCTCCTACAATGAGCAGTTCTTC.

The table lists this clonotype with a few counts. The chain is built from TRBV5-4 and TRBJ1-2; D not resolved. This CDR3 spans 17 amino acids. Germline assignment: CDR1 SGHNT and CDR2 YYREEE (reference sequence). The ends were cut back, 4 bases at V and 7 bases at J, with 26 bases in the middle. The CDR3 sequence is CASSPSLPPGSPTGYTF. DNA for the CDR3: TGTGCCAGCAGCCCCTCCCTCCCTCCGGGCAGCCCAACTGGCTACACCTTC.

This clonotype was counted only a few times. The chain carries TRBV20-1 and TRBJ1-5; D remains unclear. The CDR3 extends over 13 amino acids. The germline gives CDR1 DFQATT, CDR2 SNEGSKA (reference sequence). With 4 bases removed from V and 3 bases from J, the gap between germline ends came to 10 bases. CDR3 DNA sequence: TGCAGTGCTACTCTCCGGGCCAATCAGCCCCAGCATTTT. Its protein is CSATLRANQPQHF.

This clonotype was picked up many times. V usage is TRBV5-1 and J usage is TRBJ2-5; tentative D call: TRBD2 (6 bases). The germline V and J ends were trimmed by 2 bases and 0 bases, with 14 bases remaining between them. Looked up from germline, CDR1 is SGHRS and CDR2 is YFSETQ. The CDR3 contains 16 residues. In DNA, the CDR3 is TGCGCCAGCAGCTTTGAAGCGAGCGGGTACCAAGAGACCCAGTACTTC. Protein product: CASSFEASGYQETQYF.